Following are 10 T cell receptor beta chains from one sample sequenced in a study of breast tumors, draining lymph nodes, adjacent tissues. MiXCR was run by TCRdb on the multiplex PCR reads, yielding one entry per CDR3 protein. The data show about 140,000 distinct CDR3 sequences, over 25% seen once. Breast cancer patients provided tissue from their axillary draining lymph nodes. The sample was axillary lymph node tissue. Receptor source: a female donor with breast cancer. Some clones in this sample may be carry-over from other donors' samples.

Written as DNA, the CDR3 is TGTGCCAGCAGCCCCCGACAGGGGGCGCGGGACATTCAGTACTTC. Encoded protein: CASSPRQGARDIQYF. This chain links TRBV11-2 with TRBJ2-4; 10 bases agree with TRBD1. The CDR3 runs 15 residues. Germline values: CDR1 SGHAT, CDR2 FQNNGV. J lost 8 bases, V lost 5 bases, and 9 bases had no gene match.

The rearrangement joins TRBV10-1 to TRBJ2-1; D uncertain. Per germline, CDR1 WNHNN and CDR2 SYGVQD (reference sequence). The CDR3 extends over 12 amino acids. Trimming pared 9 bases from V and 8 bases from J, leaving 14 bases between. The CDR3 DNA follows: TGCGCCAGTTCGGATGGATGGGATGAGCAGTTCTTC. This codes for CASSDGWDEQFF.

Points on this clonotype: A read error may produce the germline difference seen at one junction end. The chain couples TRBV3-1 to TRBJ2-5; D might be TRBD1 or TRBD2, each matching 6 bases. The germline V gene has CDR1 LGHDT and CDR2 YNNKEL (reference sequence). The CDR3 covers 16 residues. This chain's CDR3 is CASSQPGAGGRETQYF. DNA of the CDR3: TGCGCCAGCAGCCAACCAGGGGCAGGAGGGAGGGAGACCCAGTACTTC.

This clonotype has a count of ten or more. V is TRBV18 and J is TRBJ2-3; possibly TRBD1 for D (5 bases). The CDR3 runs to 14 residues. V was cut by 1 base and J by 5 bases, with 10 bases left in between. Looked up from germline, CDR1 is KGHSH and CDR2 is LQKENI. The CDR3 DNA reads TGTGCCAGCTCACCACAGGGGCAGGAAGATACGCAGTATTTT. This translates into CASSPQGQEDTQYF.

Points on this clonotype: This may be a read error, as it is one base from a much larger clone. The chain recombines TRBV7-9 with TRBJ2-4; D not certain. Germline V CDR1 and CDR2: SEHNR, FQNEAQ (reference sequence). This CDR3 spans 15 amino acids. CDR3 sequence (DNA): TGTGCCAGCAGCTTAGACGGCACTACTAAAAACATTCAGCACTTC. Amino acid sequence: CASSLDGTTKNIQHF.

This clonotype showed up many times. The CDR3 DNA sequence: TGTGCCAGCAGCGCCGGACAGGTGGACACCGGGGAGCTGTTTTTT. Its protein is CASSAGQVDTGELFF. The chain is built from TRBV7-2 and TRBJ2-2, with TRBD1 matching over 7 bases. The trim removed 5 bases at V and 3 bases at J, leaving 6 bases unmatched. CDR1 and CDR2 (germline): SGHTA, FQGNSA. The CDR3 is made up of 15 amino acids.

This clonotype was observed many times. The genes are TRBV19 and TRBJ1-5; 8 bases are a match to TRBD1. The CDR3 totals 14 residues. V trimming: 8 bases; J trimming: 1 base; junction bases outside the gene matches: 4. The V gene's germline CDR1 is LNHDA and CDR2 SQIVND (reference sequence). The CDR3: CASYNRGSNQPQHF. In DNA form, the CDR3 reads TGTGCCAGTTATAACAGGGGGAGCAATCAGCCCCAGCATTTT.

This clonotype was seen many times. The rearrangement links TRBV7-9 to TRBJ2-1; D remains ambiguous. CDR3 length equals 15 residues. V was shortened by 4 bases and J by 6 bases, with 16 bases between the two germline ends. From germline, CDR1 is SEHNR and CDR2 FQNEAQ (reference sequence). The CDR3 region is CASSSEDDWSNEQFF. CDR3 sequence (DNA): TGTGCCAGCAGCTCAGAGGACGACTGGAGCAATGAGCAGTTCTTC.

In its sample, this clonotype was seen many times. The DNA of the CDR3 is TGTGCCAGCAGCCCACAGACACTCTCCTACAATGAGCAGTTCTTC. Amino acid sequence: CASSPQTLSYNEQFF. The chain is built from TRBV7-2 and TRBJ2-1; D gene unclear. There are 15 residues in the CDR3. V was pared by 5 bases and J by 0 bases, with 11 bases between. Germline loops: CDR1 SGHTA, CDR2 FQGNSA.

This clonotype is a singleton in its sample. The chain has TRBV27 and TRBJ1-1; no firm D call. Germline-derived CDR1 and CDR2 are MNHEY and SMNVEV (reference sequence). The CDR3 extends over 11 amino acids. V lost 6 bases and J lost 5, with 7 bases in between. CDR3 DNA sequence: TGTGCCAGCAGACGAGGGACTGAAGCTTTCTTT. Amino acids: CASRRGTEAFF.